This T cell receptor (beta chain) was profiled in a study of blood T cell repertoires in COVID-19 (TCRdb year 2020). At the level of the whole study: Collaborator samples came from the United States, Italy and Spain and covered acute and convalescent phases of COVID-19. The prospective study material was composed of cDNA or gDNA derived from T cells, B-cell-depleted T cells, or PBMCs. The dataset comprised deeply sampled blood TCRbeta repertoires from subjects exposed to, actively infected with, or recovered from COVID-19. The repertoires were released in a freely available public database intended as a resource for research on the immune response to SARS-CoV-2. Samples came from the ongoing ImmuneRACE study (first 160 participants) plus 1,254 subjects from 6 global collaborators. The sample metadata nearly always contained a de-identified subject ID, COVID-19 status, age in years and sex. Where available, HLA class I and class II types were taken from metadata supplied by the sample provider and were not determined by assay-based typing. Results the study describes overall, beyond this receptor: The quantity of clinical and demographic metadata differed by source and by participant and was supplied without curation.

This clone has just a few counts. This receptor's antigen is unknown. No quality values exist for individual bases; no much larger clone is one base distant. TCRbeta CDR3 regions were amplified from genomic DNA using the immunoSEQ Assay, a bias-controlled multiplex PCR. As for the original processing: The number of nucleated cells in each sample was estimated by amplification of reference gene primers within the assay. Sequence reads were collapsed and filtered to measure the absolute abundance of every unique TCRbeta CDR3 rearrangement. For each sample, productive Simpson clonality was calculated by taking the square root of Simpson's diversity index across productive rearrangements. TCRdb retrieved this table from immuneACCESS and kept in-frame rearrangements only. Not all clones are present; in checked studies, unresolved V genes account for under half, and no reason is known for the remainder. Clone size and the V and J calls come from that table; the DNA yielded D and trimming. A total of about 370,000 clones appear in this sample, approximately 89% of them only once. About 1.7% of the sample is held by the ten biggest clonotypes.

V is pruned by 0 bases and J by 2 bases, leaving 4 bases of the junction without a gene match. CDR1 and CDR2 (SGHRS, YFSETQ) derive from the germline V gene. The CDR3 measures 15 amino acids from cysteine to phenylalanine. Just CDR3 DNA is preserved here, 45 bases in frame from base 1. Participants in the prospective study were aged about 18 to 95 years, lived in 20 to 25 United States geographic areas, and enrolled through a virtual design. Cohort assignment in the prospective study relied on participant-reported clinical history from a screening survey and a study questionnaire. Recovered participants in ImmuneRACE Cohort 3 were defined by two consecutive negative NP/OP PCR tests, clearance by a healthcare professional, or resolution of symptoms. Each participant in the prospective study had whole blood, serum and a nasopharyngeal or oropharyngeal swab collected by mobile phlebotomists. Participants in the prospective study had the option to provide additional blood draws and questionnaires over a roughly 2-month period. Blood samples from the prospective study were shipped frozen or at room temperature prior to DNA extraction.

Recombination connected TRBV5-1 to TRBJ1-1; 7 nucleotides in the junction match TRBD1. The clonotype comes from a woman between 25 and 40 years old who had recovered from COVID-19. The sequencing sample was made of PBMCs or T cells enriched from blood (not recorded which). At the DNA level, the sequence is TGCGCCAGCAGCTTGGTCTCAGGGGGAAACACTGAAGCTTTCTTT. It encodes CASSLVSGGNTEAFF.